This TCR beta chain was recovered during a study of T cells of healthy individuals. This clonotype occurred a few times. Each CDR3 protein is one row after TCRdb ran MiXCR on the 5' RACE reads. There are approximately 100,000 distinct CDR3 sequences in the sample; 15% to 20% occur only once, and 6.2% lies in the top ten. CDR3 size: 13 residues. The V end was cut by 6 bases, the J end by 6 bases, with 14 bases between. From germline, CDR1 is SNHLY and CDR2 FYNNEI. This rearrangement joins TRBV2 to TRBJ1-1; D may be TRBD1 (6 bases). This clonotype was sampled from a human donor in good health. CDR3 nucleotides: TGTGCCAGCAGCCATCAGGGGAGCCCTGAAGCTTTCTTT. Translation: CASSHQGSPEAFF. The whole variable domain, remainder taken from reference TRBV2 and TRBJ1-1, is EPEVTQTPSHQVTQMGQEVILRCVPISNHLYFYWYRQILGQKVEFLVSFYNNEISEKSEIFDDQFSVERPDGSNFTLKIRSTKLEDSAMYFCASSHQGSPEAFFGQGTRLTVV.